Listed here are 25 T cell receptor beta chains from one sample, sequenced in a study of T cells after yellow fever vaccination. TCRdb passed the 5' RACE reads through MiXCR, listing each CDR3 protein once. The sample shows some 350,000 distinct CDR3 sequences, under 5% of them seen only once. Sequenced here: PBMCs, sampled 5 days after the yellow fever booster vaccination. These receptors were obtained from a man between 18 and 35 years old who received the YFV17D yellow fever vaccine.

This clonotype was detected many times. This chain links TRBV29-1 with TRBJ1-1; D unclear. CDR3 length: 13 residues. The germline V and J ends were trimmed by 4 bases and 0 bases, with 9 bases remaining between them. Looked up from germline, CDR1 is SQVTM and CDR2 is ANQGSEA. The CDR3 coding sequence is TGCAGCGTTGTAGGTCGGCTGAACACTGAAGCTTTCTTT. Protein: CSVVGRLNTEAFF.

This clonotype appeared many times. This chain uses TRBV18 with TRBJ2-2, with D unresolved. The V and J ends lost 3 bases and 6 bases respectively, with 8 bases between them. From germline, CDR1 is KGHSH and CDR2 LQKENI. This CDR3 contains 13 residues. CDR3 bases: TGTGCCAGCTCACCTATCGCGGCCGGGGAGCTGTTTTTT. Translation: CASSPIAAGELFF.

This chain joins TRBV5-1 and TRBJ2-1; D unresolved. V lost 0 bases to trimming and J lost 0 bases, with 10 bases between them. The CDR3 has 16 residues. Germline values: CDR1 SGHRS, CDR2 YFSETQ. CDR3 nucleotide sequence: TGCGCCAGCAGCTTGGGAATTGTGAGCTCCTACAATGAGCAGTTCTTC. It specifies CASSLGIVSSYNEQFF. Supplemented by reference TRBV5-1 and TRBJ2-1, the full variable domain reads KAGVTQTPRYLIKTRGQQVTLSCSPISGHRSVSWYQQTPGQGLQFLFEYFSETQRNKGNFPGRFSGRQFSNSRSEMNVSTLELGDSALYLCASSLGIVSSYNEQFFGPGTRLTVL.

In this sample, this clonotype turned up many times. The chain links TRBV7-9 to TRBJ2-1; D gene uncertain. The CDR3 contains 11 residues. Germline V lookup: CDR1 SEHNR, CDR2 FQNEAQ (reference sequence). Trimming pared 1 base from V and 11 bases from J, leaving 6 bases between. CDR3 protein: CASSLVGQQFF. CDR3 sequence (DNA): TGTGCCAGCAGCTTAGTCGGACAGCAGTTCTTC. The full variable domain, rest sourced from reference TRBV7-9 and TRBJ2-1, is DTGVSQNPRHKITKRGQNVTFRCDPISEHNRLYWYRQTLGQGPEFLTYFQNEAQLEKSRLLSDRFSAERPKGSFSTLEIQRTEQGDSAMYLCASSLVGQQFFGPGTRLTVL.

This clonotype has ten or more counts. This chain uses TRBV7-9 with TRBJ1-1, with D unresolved. Trimming removed 8 bases from V and 0 bases from J, with 19 bases in between. CDR3 length: 16 residues. Germline V gene lookup returns CDR1 SEHNR and CDR2 FQNEAQ (reference sequence). The CDR3 sequence is CASLRFGRTLNTEAFF. CDR3 in DNA: TGTGCCAGCCTACGGTTTGGGCGGACGTTGAACACTGAAGCTTTCTTT.

The chain employs TRBV19 and TRBJ1-5; D is ambiguous. The CDR3 consists of 12 residues. Germline assignment: CDR1 LNHDA and CDR2 SQIVND (reference sequence). Deletions cut 9 bases from V and 4 bases from J, with 10 bases between. In DNA, the CDR3 is TGTGCCAGACTCCTGCGTAATCAGCCCCAGCATTTT. Translated: CARLLRNQPQHF.

In its sample, this clonotype was seen many times. The chain is built from TRBV5-1 and TRBJ2-3; 9 positions agree with TRBD2. V gave up 3 bases and J gave up 0 bases; unmatched junction bases: 8. Germline V gives CDR1 SGHRS, CDR2 YFSETQ. This CDR3 is built from 17 residues. The CDR3 loop reads CASSSYSSGASTDTQYF. CDR3 bases: TGCGCCAGCAGCTCCTACTCTAGCGGGGCTAGCACAGATACGCAGTATTTT. Filled out from reference TRBV5-1 and TRBJ2-3, the complete variable domain reads KAGVTQTPRYLIKTRGQQVTLSCSPISGHRSVSWYQQTPGQGLQFLFEYFSETQRNKGNFPGRFSGRQFSNSRSEMNVSTLELGDSALYLCASSSYSSGASTDTQYFGPGTRLTVL.

This clonotype has at least ten counts. The chain links TRBV12-3 or TRBV12-4 to TRBJ2-2; the D call may be TRBD1 or TRBD2 (6 bases each). Trimming removed 6 bases from V and 2 bases from J, with 13 bases in between. The CDR3 has 15 amino acids. The CDR3 nucleotides read TGTGCCAGCAGCCACCGGGGGCCAAACACCGGGGAGCTGTTTTTT. Protein product: CASSHRGPNTGELFF.

This clonotype was detected only a few times. The chain combines TRBV9 with TRBJ2-5, with TRBD2 identical over 14 bases. The trim removed 0 bases at V and 4 bases at J, leaving 2 bases unmatched. Germline lookup yields CDR1 SGDLS and CDR2 YYNGEE. The CDR3 totals 16 residues. The CDR3 DNA sequence: TGTGCCAGCAGCGTAGGACTAGCGGGGGGGCGAGAGACCCAGTACTTC. Translated, it gives CASSVGLAGGRETQYF.

In this sample, this clonotype turned up many times. This chain joins TRBV30 and TRBJ2-3; TRBD1 agrees at 8 bases. The CDR3 contains 13 residues. Germline CDR1 and CDR2: GTSNPN and SVGIG (reference sequence). V was clipped by 5 bases and J by 11 bases; unmatched bases: 12. Here the CDR3 DNA reads TGTGCCTGGCGACAAAACCCCGGGACAGGGCAGTATTTT. It is translated as CAWRQNPGTGQYF. Combining the CDR3 with reference TRBV30 and TRBJ2-3 gives the whole variable domain SQTIHQWPATLVQPVGSPLSLECTVEGTSNPNLYWYRQAAGRGLQLLFYSVGIGQISSEVPQNLSASRPQDRQFILSSKKLLLSDSGFYLCAWRQNPGTGQYFGPGTRLTVL.

This clonotype was detected ten times or more. V usage is TRBV5-1 and J usage is TRBJ2-3; D is tentatively TRBD1 or TRBD2 (5 bases each). The V and J ends lost 2 bases and 5 bases respectively, with 12 bases between them. The CDR3 is 14 amino acids. Germline V CDR1 and CDR2: SGHRS, YFSETQ. The CDR3 DNA reads as TGCGCCAGCAGCTTTGGACAACGGGGAGATACGCAGTATTTT. This translates into CASSFGQRGDTQYF.

This clonotype came up many times. This sequence joins TRBV5-6 and TRBJ1-1; D not certain. The V gene's germline CDR1 is SGHDT and CDR2 YYEEEE. This CDR3 region has 15 residues. Trimming removed 2 bases from V and 3 bases from J, with 14 bases in between. CDR3: CASSFLGRLDTEAFF. CDR3 DNA sequence: TGTGCCAGCAGCTTCCTTGGGCGGTTGGACACTGAAGCTTTCTTT. The full variable domain, completed using reference TRBV5-6 and TRBJ1-1, is DAGVTQSPTHLIKTRGQQVTLRCSPKSGHDTVSWYQQALGQGPQFIFQYYEEEERQRGNFPDRFSGHQFPNYSSELNVNALLLGDSALYLCASSFLGRLDTEAFFGQGTRLTVV.

The chain couples TRBV18 to TRBJ2-7; 8 bases are shared with TRBD1. Germline V gene sequence: CDR1 KGHSH, CDR2 LQKENI. The V segment lost 3 bases and the J segment 2 bases; nucleotides outside the gene matches: 12. The CDR3 runs 17 residues. CDR3 loop: CASSPTNRDRFAYEQYF. CDR3 bases: TGTGCCAGCTCACCTACAAATCGGGACAGGTTCGCCTACGAGCAGTACTTC. The entire variable domain, with the rest obtained from reference TRBV18 and TRBJ2-7, is as follows: NAGVMQNPRHLVRRRGQEARLRCSPMKGHSHVYWYRQLPEEGLKFMVYLQKENIIDESGMPKERFSAEFPKEGPSILRIQQVVRGDSAAYFCASSPTNRDRFAYEQYFGPGTRLTVT.

This clonotype has only a few counts. The chain couples TRBV7-9 to TRBJ1-2; 7 bases fit TRBD1. Germline V CDR1 and CDR2: SEHNR, FQNEAQ (reference sequence). The CDR3 runs 11 residues. After removal of 5 bases from V and 9 bases from J, the junction contained 3 bases not matched to a gene. The CDR3: CASSLTGRYTF. CDR3 DNA sequence: TGTGCCAGCAGCCTGACAGGGCGCTACACCTTC.

This clonotype occurred a few times. This sequence joins TRBV12-3 or TRBV12-4 and TRBJ2-7, with TRBD1 matching 10 bases. Trimming at V came to 4 bases and at J to 6 bases, leaving 3 bases not matched to a gene. The CDR3 length is 13 residues. The CDR3 sequence is CASSYRTGGEQYF. The CDR3 DNA reads as TGTGCCAGCAGTTACCGGACAGGGGGCGAGCAGTACTTC.

This clonotype was seen only a few times. The chain joins TRBV4-2 to TRBJ2-5; no reliable D call. The CDR3 has 12 residues. V dropped 1 base and J dropped 7 bases, with 7 bases sitting between them. CDR1 LGHNA and CDR2 YNFKEQ come from the germline V gene. The CDR3, as DNA: TGTGCCAGCAGCCAAGGAGGATGGACCCAGTACTTC. Its protein is CASSQGGWTQYF.

This clonotype was seen only a few times. This CDR3 is CASRRRGNGIQYF. In nucleotides, the CDR3 is TGTGCCAGCAGAAGACGGGGGAACGGCATTCAGTACTTC. This chain joins TRBV25-1 and TRBJ2-4, with D possibly matching TRBD2 (6 bases). The V gene's germline CDR1 is MGHDK and CDR2 SYGVNS. The CDR3 consists of 13 residues. V dropped 6 bases and J dropped 9 bases, with 15 bases sitting between them.

The chain has TRBV28 and TRBJ2-3; 9 bases are shared with TRBD2. The CDR3 runs to 16 residues. CDR1 is MDHEN and CDR2 is SYDVKM in the germline V gene. V shed 5 bases, J shed 3 bases, and the junction held 9 bases outside the gene matches. The CDR3 sequence is CASSLGASGETDTQYF. Here the CDR3 DNA reads TGTGCCAGCAGTCTCGGGGCTAGCGGGGAAACAGATACGCAGTATTTT. The whole variable domain, remainder taken from reference TRBV28 and TRBJ2-3, is DVKVTQSSRYLVKRTGEKVFLECVQDMDHENMFWYRQDPGLGLRLIYFSYDVKMKEKGDIPEGYSVSREKKERFSLILESASTNQTSMYLCASSLGASGETDTQYFGPGTRLTVL.

V is TRBV7-6 and J is TRBJ1-6; D might be TRBD1 (5 bases). V was cut by 2 bases and J by 7 bases, with 12 bases left in between. The germline CDR1 and CDR2 sequences are SGHVS and FNYEAQ. The CDR3 is 15 residues long. CDR3 DNA: TGTGCCAGCAGCTTACTCCGGGACCTAAATTCACCCCTCCACTTT. Its protein is CASSLLRDLNSPLHF.

This clonotype has just a few counts. The rearrangement uses TRBV5-1 and TRBJ1-6, with a possible D match to TRBD1 (5 bases). CDR1 and CDR2 (germline): SGHRS, YFSETQ. CDR3 length equals 16 residues. Trimming took off 3 bases at V and 5 bases at J, with 15 bases between the two ends. The CDR3 reads CASSSRDRANNSPLHF. DNA of the CDR3: TGCGCCAGCAGCTCCCGGGACCGGGCGAATAATTCACCCCTCCACTTT.

The V gene is TRBV12-3 or TRBV12-4, the J gene TRBJ2-1; D unclear. CDR3 size: 12 residues. The V end lost 6 bases, the J end lost 0 bases, and 3 bases lay between the germline ends. Here the CDR3 reads CASSNSYNEQFF. The CDR3 DNA sequence: TGTGCCAGCAGCAACTCCTACAATGAGCAGTTCTTC.

The J gene is TRBJ2-6, the V gene TRBV18; TRBD1 aligns across 7 bases. The CDR3 is made up of 19 amino acids. Germline values: CDR1 KGHSH, CDR2 LQKENI. V shed 1 base, J shed 0 bases, and the junction held 9 bases outside the gene matches. As DNA, the CDR3 is TGTGCCAGCTCACCACGGGGGACAGTAGTCCACTCTGGGGCCAACGTCCTGACTTTC. It codes for CASSPRGTVVHSGANVLTF.

There are many counts of this clonotype. The chain recombines TRBV11-3 with TRBJ2-7; no firm D call. The germline gives CDR1 SGHNT, CDR2 YENEEA. The ends were cut back, 1 base at V and 2 bases at J, with 6 bases in the middle. This CDR3 spans 13 amino acids. DNA for the CDR3: TGTGCCAGCAGCTTAGGACCGGCCTACGAGCAGTACTTC. It specifies CASSLGPAYEQYF.

This clonotype came up a few times. V usage is TRBV20-1 and J usage is TRBJ1-5; D is unclear. V shed 3 bases and J shed 0 bases, with 9 bases lying between them. Germline V gene lookup returns CDR1 DFQATT and CDR2 SNEGSKA (reference sequence). The CDR3 covers 14 residues. The CDR3 DNA sequence: TGCAGTGCTAGGTATAGGAATAGCAATCAGCCCCAGCATTTT. As protein: CSARYRNSNQPQHF.

The table lists this clonotype with many counts. The chain links TRBV7-2 to TRBJ1-6; unclear D gene. Germline assignment: CDR1 SGHTA and CDR2 FQGNSA. This CDR3 contains 18 residues. Trimming left V 1 base short and J 2 bases short, with 15 bases between. Here the CDR3 reads CASSLDGQAGPYNSPLHF. CDR3 nucleotide sequence: TGTGCCAGCAGCTTAGATGGGCAGGCGGGCCCCTATAATTCACCCCTCCACTTT.